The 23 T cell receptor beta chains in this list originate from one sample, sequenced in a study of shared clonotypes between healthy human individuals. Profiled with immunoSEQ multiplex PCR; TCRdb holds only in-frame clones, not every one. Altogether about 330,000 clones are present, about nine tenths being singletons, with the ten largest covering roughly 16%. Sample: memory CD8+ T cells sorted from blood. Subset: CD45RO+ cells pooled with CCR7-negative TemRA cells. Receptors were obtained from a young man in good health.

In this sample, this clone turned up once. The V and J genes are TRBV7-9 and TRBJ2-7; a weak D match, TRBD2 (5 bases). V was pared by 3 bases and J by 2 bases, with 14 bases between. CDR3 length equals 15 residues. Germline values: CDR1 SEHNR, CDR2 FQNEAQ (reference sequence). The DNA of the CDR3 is TGTGCCAGCAGCTTCACTAGTGCAGAGCCCTACGAGCAGTACTTC. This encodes CASSFTSAEPYEQYF.

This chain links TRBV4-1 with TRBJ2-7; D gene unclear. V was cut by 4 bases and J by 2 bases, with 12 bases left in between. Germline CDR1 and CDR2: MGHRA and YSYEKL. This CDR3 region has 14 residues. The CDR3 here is CASSLAGSTYEQYF. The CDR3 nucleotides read TGCGCCAGCAGCCTCGCCGGGTCTACCTACGAGCAGTACTTC.

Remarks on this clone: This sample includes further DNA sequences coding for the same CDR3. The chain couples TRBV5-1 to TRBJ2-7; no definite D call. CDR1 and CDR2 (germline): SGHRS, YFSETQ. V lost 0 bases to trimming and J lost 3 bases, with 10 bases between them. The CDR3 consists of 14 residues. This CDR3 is CASSLAGAVYEQYF. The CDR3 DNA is TGCGCCAGCAGCTTGGCCGGAGCCGTCTACGAGCAGTACTTC.

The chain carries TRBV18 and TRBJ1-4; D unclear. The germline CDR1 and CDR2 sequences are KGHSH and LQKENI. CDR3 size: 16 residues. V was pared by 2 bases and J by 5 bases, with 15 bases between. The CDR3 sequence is CASSPSLPHGNEKLFF. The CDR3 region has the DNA TGTGCCAGCTCACCAAGCCTTCCCCATGGAAATGAAAAACTGTTTTTT.

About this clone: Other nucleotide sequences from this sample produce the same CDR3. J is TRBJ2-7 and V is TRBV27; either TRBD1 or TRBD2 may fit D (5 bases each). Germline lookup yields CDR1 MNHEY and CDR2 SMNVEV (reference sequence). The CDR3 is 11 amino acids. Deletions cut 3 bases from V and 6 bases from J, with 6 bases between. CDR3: CASSFGGEQYF. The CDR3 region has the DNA TGTGCCAGCAGTTTTGGGGGCGAGCAGTACTTC.

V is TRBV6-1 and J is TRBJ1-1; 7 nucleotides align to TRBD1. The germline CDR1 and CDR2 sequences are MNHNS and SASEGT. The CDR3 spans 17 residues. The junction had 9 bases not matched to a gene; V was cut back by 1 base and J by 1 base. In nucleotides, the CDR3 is TGTGCCAGCAGTGAAGGGGACAGACAAGATCAGAACACTGAAGCTTTCTTT. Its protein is CASSEGDRQDQNTEAFF.

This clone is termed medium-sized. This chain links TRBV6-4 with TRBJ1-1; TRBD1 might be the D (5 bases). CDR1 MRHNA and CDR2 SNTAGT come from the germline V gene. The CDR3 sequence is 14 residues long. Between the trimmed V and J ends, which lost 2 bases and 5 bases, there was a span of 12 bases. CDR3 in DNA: TGTGCCAGCAGTGACACCGACAGAAGGACTGAAGCTTTCTTT. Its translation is CASSDTDRRTEAFF.

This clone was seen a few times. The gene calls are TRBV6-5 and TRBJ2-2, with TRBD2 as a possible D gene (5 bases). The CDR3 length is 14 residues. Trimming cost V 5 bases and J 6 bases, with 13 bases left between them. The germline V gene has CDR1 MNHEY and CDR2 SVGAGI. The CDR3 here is CASSESSSAGELFF. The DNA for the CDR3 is TGTGCCAGCAGTGAGTCTAGCAGCGCCGGGGAGCTGTTTTTT.

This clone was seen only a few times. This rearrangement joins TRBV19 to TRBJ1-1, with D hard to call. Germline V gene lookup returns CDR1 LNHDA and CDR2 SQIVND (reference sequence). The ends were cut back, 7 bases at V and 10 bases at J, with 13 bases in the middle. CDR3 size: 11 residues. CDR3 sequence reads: CASTGGGVAFF. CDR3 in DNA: TGTGCCAGTACAGGAGGTGGGGTAGCTTTCTTT.

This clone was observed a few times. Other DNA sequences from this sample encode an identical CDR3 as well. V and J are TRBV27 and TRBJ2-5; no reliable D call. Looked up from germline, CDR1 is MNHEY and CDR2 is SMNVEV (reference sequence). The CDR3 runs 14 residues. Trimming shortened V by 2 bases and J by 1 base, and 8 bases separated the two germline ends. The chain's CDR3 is CASSLGPGQETQYF. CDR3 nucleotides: TGTGCCAGCAGTTTAGGGCCAGGCCAAGAGACCCAGTACTTC.

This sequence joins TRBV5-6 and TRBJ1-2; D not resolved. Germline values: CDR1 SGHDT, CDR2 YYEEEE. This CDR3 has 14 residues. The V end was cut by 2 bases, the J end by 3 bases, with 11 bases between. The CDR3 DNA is TGTGCCAGCAGCTTTTCACAGATAGACTATGGCTACACCTTC. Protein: CASSFSQIDYGYTF.

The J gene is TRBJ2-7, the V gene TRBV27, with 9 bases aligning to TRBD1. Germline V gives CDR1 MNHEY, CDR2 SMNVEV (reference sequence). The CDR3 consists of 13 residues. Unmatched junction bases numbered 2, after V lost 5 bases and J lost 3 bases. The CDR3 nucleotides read TGTGCCAGCAGTACGACAGGGGGCTACGAGCAGTACTTC. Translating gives CASSTTGGYEQYF.

CDR3 DNA sequence: TGTGCCAGAAGCTTGGGACGAACCGAGAACTACGAGCAGTACTTC. Translated: CARSLGRTENYEQYF. V usage is TRBV5-3 and J usage is TRBJ2-7; D ambiguous. TRBV5-3 is an ORF for which the function is uncertain. The CDR3 runs 15 residues. The V and J ends lost 0 bases and 3 bases respectively, with 13 bases between them.

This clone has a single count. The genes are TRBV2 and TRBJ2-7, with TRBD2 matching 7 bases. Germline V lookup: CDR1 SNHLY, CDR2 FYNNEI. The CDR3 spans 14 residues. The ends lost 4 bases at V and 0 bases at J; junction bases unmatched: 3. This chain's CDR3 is CASSGGGSSYEQYF. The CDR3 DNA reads TGTGCCAGCAGTGGGGGCGGGAGCTCCTACGAGCAGTACTTC. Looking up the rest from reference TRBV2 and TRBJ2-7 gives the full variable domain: EPEVTQTPSHQVTQMGQEVILRCVPISNHLYFYWYRQILGQKVEFLVSFYNNEISEKSEIFDDQFSVERPDGSNFTLKIRSTKLEDSAMYFCASSGGGSSYEQYFGPGTRLTVT.

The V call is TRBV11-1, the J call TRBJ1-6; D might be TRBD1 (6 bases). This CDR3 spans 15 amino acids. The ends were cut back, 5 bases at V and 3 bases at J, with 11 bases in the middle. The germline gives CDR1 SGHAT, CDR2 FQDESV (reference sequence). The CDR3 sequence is CASSARTVYNSPLHF. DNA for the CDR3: TGTGCCAGCAGCGCCCGGACAGTCTATAATTCACCCCTCCACTTT.

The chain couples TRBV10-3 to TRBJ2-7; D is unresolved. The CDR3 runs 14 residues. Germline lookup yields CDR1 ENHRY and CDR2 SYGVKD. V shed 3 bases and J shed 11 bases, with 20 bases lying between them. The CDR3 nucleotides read TGTGCCATCAGTGAAGGGCGGTATTTTCGTGTGGAGTACTTC. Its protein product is CAISEGRYFRVEYF.

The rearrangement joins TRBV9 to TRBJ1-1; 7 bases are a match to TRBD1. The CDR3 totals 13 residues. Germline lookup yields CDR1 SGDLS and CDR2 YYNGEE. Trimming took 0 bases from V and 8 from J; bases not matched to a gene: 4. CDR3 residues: CASSVVDRKEAFF. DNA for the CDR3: TGTGCCAGCAGCGTAGTGGACAGGAAAGAAGCTTTCTTT.

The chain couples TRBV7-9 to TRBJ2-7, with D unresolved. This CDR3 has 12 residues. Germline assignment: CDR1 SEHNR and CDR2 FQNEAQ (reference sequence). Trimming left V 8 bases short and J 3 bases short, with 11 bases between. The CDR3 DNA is TGTGCCAGCTCGAGAAAGGGCTACGAGCAGTACTTC. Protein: CASSRKGYEQYF.

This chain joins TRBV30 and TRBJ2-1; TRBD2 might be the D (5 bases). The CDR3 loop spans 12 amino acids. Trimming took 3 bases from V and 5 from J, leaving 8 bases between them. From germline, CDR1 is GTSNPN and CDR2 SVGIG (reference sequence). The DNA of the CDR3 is TGTGCCTGGAGCCCCGGGAACAATGAGCAGTTCTTC. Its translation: CAWSPGNNEQFF.

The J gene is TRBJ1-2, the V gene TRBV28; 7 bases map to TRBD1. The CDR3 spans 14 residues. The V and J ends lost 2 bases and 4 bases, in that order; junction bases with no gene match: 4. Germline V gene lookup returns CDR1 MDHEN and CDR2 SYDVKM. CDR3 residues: CASSLLQGVYGYTF. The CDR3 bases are TGTGCCAGCAGTTTACTGCAGGGGGTCTATGGCTACACCTTC.

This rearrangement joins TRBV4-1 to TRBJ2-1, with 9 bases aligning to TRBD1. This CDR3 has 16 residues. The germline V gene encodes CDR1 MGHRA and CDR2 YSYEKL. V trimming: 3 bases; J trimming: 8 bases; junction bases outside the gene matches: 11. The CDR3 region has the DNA TGCGCCAGCAGCCATTCCGACAGGGGGTGGGTCGATGAGCAGTTCTTC. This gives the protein CASSHSDRGWVDEQFF.

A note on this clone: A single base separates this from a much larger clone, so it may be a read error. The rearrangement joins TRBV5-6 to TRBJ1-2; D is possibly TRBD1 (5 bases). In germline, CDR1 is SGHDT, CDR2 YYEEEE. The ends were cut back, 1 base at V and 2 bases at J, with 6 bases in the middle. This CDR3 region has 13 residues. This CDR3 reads CASSLWGNYGYTF. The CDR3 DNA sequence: TGTGCCAGCAGCTTGTGGGGGAACTATGGCTACACCTTC. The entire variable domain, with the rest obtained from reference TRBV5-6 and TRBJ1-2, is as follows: DAGVTQSPTHLIKTRGQQVTLRCSPKSGHDTVSWYQQALGQGPQFIFQYYEEEERQRGNFPDRFSGHQFPNYSSELNVNALLLGDSALYLCASSLWGNYGYTFGSGTRLTVV.

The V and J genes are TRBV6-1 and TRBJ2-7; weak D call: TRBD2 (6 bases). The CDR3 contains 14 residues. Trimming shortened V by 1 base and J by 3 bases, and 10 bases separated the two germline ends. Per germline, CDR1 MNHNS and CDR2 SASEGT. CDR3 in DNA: TGTGCCAGCAGTGAAGGACGAGCGGGCTACGAGCAGTACTTC. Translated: CASSEGRAGYEQYF.